The following is a TCR beta chain sequence with its context. TCRdb's table, derived via immunoSEQ multiplex PCR, lists solely in-frame clones and lacks some. Of 50,000 to 60,000 clones listed, about two thirds are singletons. This CDR3 has 11 amino acids. Germline assignment: CDR1 ENHRY and CDR2 SYGVKD. V lost 7 bases and J lost 5, with 8 bases in between. These data come from a study of T cell clones after liver transplantation. Study details: Post-transplant blood was tracked for graft-donor-reactive T cell clones identified in a pre-transplant mixed lymphocyte reaction. Draws occurred before transplant, before withdrawal, and after complete or failed withdrawal.

Unstimulated PBMCs were sorted into CD3+CD4+ and CD3+CD8+ populations. The TCR sequence derives from a human patient who received a liver transplant. The T cells may partly be graft donor cells. The rearrangement links TRBV10-3 to TRBJ2-5; D gene ambiguous. The source material was CD4+ T cells from blood, sampled at the approximately 15-month timepoint. CDR3 nucleotide sequence: TGTGCCATCACTAATGGGGAGACCCAGTACTTC. This sequence encodes CAITNGETQYF.